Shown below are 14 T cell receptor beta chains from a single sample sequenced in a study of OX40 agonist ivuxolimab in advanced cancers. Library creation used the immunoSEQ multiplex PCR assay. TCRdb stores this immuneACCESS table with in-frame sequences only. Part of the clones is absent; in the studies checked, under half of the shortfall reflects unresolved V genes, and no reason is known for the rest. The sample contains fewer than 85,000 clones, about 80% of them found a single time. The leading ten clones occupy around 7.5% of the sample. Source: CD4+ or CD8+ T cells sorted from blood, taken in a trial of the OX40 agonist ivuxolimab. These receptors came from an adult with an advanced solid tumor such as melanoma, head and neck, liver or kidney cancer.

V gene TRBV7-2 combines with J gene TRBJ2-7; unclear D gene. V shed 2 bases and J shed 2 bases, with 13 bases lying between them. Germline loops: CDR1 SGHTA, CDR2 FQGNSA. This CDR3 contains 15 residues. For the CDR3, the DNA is TGTGCCAGCAGCTTATTTGAAAGTGTAGCCTACGAGCAGTACTTC. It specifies CASSLFESVAYEQYF.

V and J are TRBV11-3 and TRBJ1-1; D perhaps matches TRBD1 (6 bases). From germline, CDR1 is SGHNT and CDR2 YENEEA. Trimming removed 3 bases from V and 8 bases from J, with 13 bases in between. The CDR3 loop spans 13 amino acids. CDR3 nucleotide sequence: TGTGCCAGCAGCTTCGGCAGGGGAGGAGAAGCTTTCTTT. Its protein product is CASSFGRGGEAFF.

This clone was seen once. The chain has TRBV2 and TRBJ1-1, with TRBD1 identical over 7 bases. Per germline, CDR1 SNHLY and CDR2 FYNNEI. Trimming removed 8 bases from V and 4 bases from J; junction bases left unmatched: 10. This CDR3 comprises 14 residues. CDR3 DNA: TGTGCCAGCTTGACAGGGATCGAAGTCACTGAAGCTTTCTTT. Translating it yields CASLTGIEVTEAFF.

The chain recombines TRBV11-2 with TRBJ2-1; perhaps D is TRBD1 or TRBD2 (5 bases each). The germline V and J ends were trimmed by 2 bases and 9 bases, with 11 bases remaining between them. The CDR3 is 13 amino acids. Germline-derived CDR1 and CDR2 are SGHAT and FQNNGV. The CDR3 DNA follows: TGTGCCAGCAGCTTACTCCGGGACGGTGAGCAGTTCTTC. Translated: CASSLLRDGEQFF.

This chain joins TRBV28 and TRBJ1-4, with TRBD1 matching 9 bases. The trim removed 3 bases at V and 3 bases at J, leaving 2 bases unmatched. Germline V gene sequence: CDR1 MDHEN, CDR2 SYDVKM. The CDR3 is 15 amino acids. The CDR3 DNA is TGTGCCAGCAGTTTGGGGGACAGGGCTAATGAAAAACTGTTTTTT. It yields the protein CASSLGDRANEKLFF. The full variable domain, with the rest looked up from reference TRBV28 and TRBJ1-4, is DVKVTQSSRYLVKRTGEKVFLECVQDMDHENMFWYRQDPGLGLRLIYFSYDVKMKEKGDIPEGYSVSREKKERFSLILESASTNQTSMYLCASSLGDRANEKLFFGSGTQLSVL.

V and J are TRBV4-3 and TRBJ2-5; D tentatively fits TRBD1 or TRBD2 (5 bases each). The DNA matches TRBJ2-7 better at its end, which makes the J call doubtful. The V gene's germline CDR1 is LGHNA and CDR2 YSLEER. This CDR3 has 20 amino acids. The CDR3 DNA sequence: TGCGCCAGCAGCCAAGATATTCAGGCGGGTTTGGGAACGCCAGGGTACGAGCAGTACTTC. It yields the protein CASSQDIQAGLGTPGYEQYF.

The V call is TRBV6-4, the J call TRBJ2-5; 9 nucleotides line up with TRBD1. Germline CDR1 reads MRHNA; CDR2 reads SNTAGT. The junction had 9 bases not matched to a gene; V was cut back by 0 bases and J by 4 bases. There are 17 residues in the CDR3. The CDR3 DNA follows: TGTGCCAGCAGTGACTCGTGGACAGGGGACCATCGAGAGACCCAGTACTTC. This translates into CASSDSWTGDHRETQYF.

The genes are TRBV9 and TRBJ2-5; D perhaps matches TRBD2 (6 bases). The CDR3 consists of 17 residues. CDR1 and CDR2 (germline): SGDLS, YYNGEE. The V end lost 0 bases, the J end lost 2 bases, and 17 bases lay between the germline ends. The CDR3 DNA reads TGTGCCAGCAGCGTAGAGAGCGGGCTATGGTCGCAAGAGACCCAGTACTTC. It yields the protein CASSVESGLWSQETQYF.

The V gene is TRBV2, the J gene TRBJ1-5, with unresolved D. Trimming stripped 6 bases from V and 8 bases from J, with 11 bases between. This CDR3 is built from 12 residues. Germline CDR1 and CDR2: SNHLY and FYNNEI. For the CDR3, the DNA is TGTGCCAGCAGGCGGGGAATCGAGCCCCAGCATTTT. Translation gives CASRRGIEPQHF.

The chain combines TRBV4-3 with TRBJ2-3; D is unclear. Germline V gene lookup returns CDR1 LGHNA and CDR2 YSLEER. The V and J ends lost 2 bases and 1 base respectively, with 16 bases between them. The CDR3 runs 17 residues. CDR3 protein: CASSQSRSLRGTDTQYF. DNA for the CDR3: TGCGCCAGCAGCCAATCCCGAAGCCTTCGTGGCACAGATACGCAGTATTTT.

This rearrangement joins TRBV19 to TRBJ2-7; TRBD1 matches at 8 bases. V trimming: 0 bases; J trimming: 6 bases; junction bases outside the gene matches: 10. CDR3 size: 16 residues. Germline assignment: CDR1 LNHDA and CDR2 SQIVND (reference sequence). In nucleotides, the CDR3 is TGTGCCAGTAGTATAGATCTCGGACAGGGTTTTGGCGAGCAGTACTTC. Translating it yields CASSIDLGQGFGEQYF.

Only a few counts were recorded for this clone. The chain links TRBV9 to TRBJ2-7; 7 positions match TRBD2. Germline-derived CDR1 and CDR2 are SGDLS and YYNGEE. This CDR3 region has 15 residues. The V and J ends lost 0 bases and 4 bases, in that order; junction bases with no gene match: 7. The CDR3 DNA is TGTGCCAGCAGCGTAGATTTGGGGCGGGGGTACGAGCAGTACTTC. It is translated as CASSVDLGRGYEQYF.

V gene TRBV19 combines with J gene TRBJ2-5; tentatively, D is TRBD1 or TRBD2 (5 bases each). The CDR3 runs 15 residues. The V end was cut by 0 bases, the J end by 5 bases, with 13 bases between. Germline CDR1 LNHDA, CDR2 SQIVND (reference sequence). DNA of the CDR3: TGTGCCAGTAGTATAGAGACGGGGCCAAGGGAGACCCAGTACTTC. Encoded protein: CASSIETGPRETQYF.

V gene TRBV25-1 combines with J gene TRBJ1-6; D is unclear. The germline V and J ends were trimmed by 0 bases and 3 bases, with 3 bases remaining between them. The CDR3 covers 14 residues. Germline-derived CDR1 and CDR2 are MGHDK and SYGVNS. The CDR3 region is CASSEYIYNSPLHF. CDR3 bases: TGTGCCAGCAGTGAATATATCTATAATTCACCCCTCCACTTT. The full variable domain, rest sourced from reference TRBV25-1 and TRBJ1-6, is EADIYQTPRYLVIGTGKKITLECSQTMGHDKMYWYQQDPGMELHLIHYSYGVNSTEKGDLSSESTVSRIRTEHFPLTLESARPSHTSQYLCASSEYIYNSPLHFGNGTRLTVT.